The present T cell receptor (beta chain) was sequenced within a study of shared clonotypes between healthy human individuals. The data were produced by immunoSEQ multiplex PCR, yet TCRdb's version contains in-frame clones alone and is incomplete. The sample holds over 2 million clones, around 95% seen once. The donors, healthy adults who were HIV-negative, had experienced no recent acute infections or vaccinations. CDR1 is SEHNR and CDR2 is FQNEAQ in the germline V gene (reference sequence). V lost 4 bases to trimming and J lost 3 bases, with 16 bases between them. The length of the CDR3 is 15 residues.

The material sequenced was naive CD4+ T cells sorted from blood. Subset specified: CD45RA+ positively selected. This clonotype was obtained from a man aged 18 to 35 in good health. J is TRBJ2-7 and V is TRBV7-9, with D perhaps matching TRBD2 (6 bases). This CDR3 reads CASSSMDGGFYEQYF. The CDR3 DNA is TGTGCCAGCAGCTCAATGGACGGAGGGTTCTACGAGCAGTACTTC.